The subject of this entry is one TCR beta chain. Participant-reported clinical history was the basis for cohort assignment. Up to 2 weeks before entering the study, exposed participants had met a COVID-19 case. This sample is drawn from a study of blood T cell repertoires in COVID-19. On the study more broadly: The analysed material was cDNA or gDNA that came from T cells, B-cell-depleted T cells, or PBMCs.

The germline V gene encodes CDR1 SGHTA and CDR2 FQGNSA. V was trimmed by 1 base and J by 6 bases, leaving 10 bases between them. The length of the CDR3 is 14 residues. The repertoire was sequenced with immunoSEQ multiplex PCR; TCRdb's copy has only in-frame clones and lacks some. The table records about 140,000 clones, about 80% of them present only once. This clonotype was obtained from a woman younger than 30 who had been exposed to COVID-19. Sequencing was performed on PBMCs or T cells enriched from blood (not recorded which). This chain connects TRBV7-2 to TRBJ1-5, with D possibly matching TRBD1 (5 bases). The CDR3 sequence is CASSLDGQGQPQHF. The CDR3 region has the DNA TGTGCCAGCAGCTTAGACGGGCAGGGTCAGCCCCAGCATTTT.